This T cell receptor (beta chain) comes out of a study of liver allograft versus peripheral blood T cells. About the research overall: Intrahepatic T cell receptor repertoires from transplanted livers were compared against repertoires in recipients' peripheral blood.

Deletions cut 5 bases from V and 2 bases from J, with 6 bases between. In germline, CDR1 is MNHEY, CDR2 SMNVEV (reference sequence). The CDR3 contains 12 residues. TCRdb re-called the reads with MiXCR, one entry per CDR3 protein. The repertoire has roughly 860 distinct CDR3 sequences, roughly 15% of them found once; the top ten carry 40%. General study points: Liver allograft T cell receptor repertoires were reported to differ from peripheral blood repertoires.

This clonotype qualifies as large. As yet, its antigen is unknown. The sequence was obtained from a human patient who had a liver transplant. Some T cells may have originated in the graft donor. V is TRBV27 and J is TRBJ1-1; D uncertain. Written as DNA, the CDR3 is TGTGCCAGCAGTGGCACAAACACTGAAGCTTTCTTT. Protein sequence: CASSGTNTEAFF.